The sequence of this T cell receptor (beta chain) was determined in a study of early T cells in non-severe SARS-CoV-2 infection. Across the whole study: Sequenced bulk RNA came from whole blood that was unsorted, and chains were unpaired.

Study-wide points: Matches to VDJdb favored anti-spike CD8 responses and missed private and CD4 specificities.

Attachment of unique molecular identifiers to individual cDNA molecules was performed. TCRdb re-analysed the 5' RACE reads in MiXCR, keeping a single row per CDR3 protein. The data show 80,000 to 100,000 distinct CDR3 sequences, 12% to 15% seen once. This clonotype was observed many times. Antigen specificity is unknown. CDR1 and CDR2 from the germline V gene are SEHNR and FQNEAQ (reference sequence). This CDR3 has 15 amino acids. Trimming shortened V by 0 bases and J by 8 bases, and 13 bases separated the two germline ends. V is TRBV7-9 and J is TRBJ1-4, with a tentative D call TRBD1 (5 bases). This sequence was found in an adult who was a healthcare worker with PCR-confirmed SARS-CoV-2 infection or an uninfected control (not recorded which). The sequencing sample was made of whole blood. The CDR3 DNA is TGTGCCAGCAGCTTAGCAGGGGCGCGGGGCGAAAAACTGTTTTTT. This codes for CASSLAGARGEKLFF.